The clone carrying this T cell receptor beta chain appeared a few times. Its specificity is unknown. The data were taken from a study of T-cell memory formation after mild COVID-19. Constant-segment primers and 5'RACE yielded cDNA libraries for TCR alpha and TCR beta, each carrying sample barcodes and UMIs. TCRdb itself ran the 5' RACE reads through MiXCR, one entry per CDR3 protein. The table lists about 440,000 distinct CDR3 sequences, approximately 20% of them singletons. Trimming took 4 bases from V and 3 from J; bases not matched to a gene: 3. The CDR3 has 15 amino acids. Germline V lookup: CDR1 LGHNA, CDR2 YNFKEQ. Study-level points and caveats: The authors did not confirm SARS-CoV-2 specificity of second-wave clones peaking day 37.

Material: PBMCs or a T cell subset sorted from them (not recorded which). The chain recombines TRBV4-2 with TRBJ2-3, with TRBD1 identical over 11 bases. This clonotype originated in an adult woman who had mild COVID-19 (a few samples of this study predate the infection). Cell type and time point are not known. CDR3 nucleotide sequence: TGTGCCAGCAGCCTCCGGGACAGGGGGACAGATACGCAGTATTTT. It yields the protein CASSLRDRGTDTQYF.